The T cell receptor (beta chain) under discussion was sequenced for a study of T cell responses to AZD1222 COVID-19 vaccine. Findings and limits, study-wide: Repertoires in all cases were sampled only once the peak T cell response had passed.

The CDR3 contains 16 residues. The germline CDR1 and CDR2 sequences are MNHEY and SVGAGI. The junction had 10 bases not matched to a gene; V was cut back by 0 bases and J by 8 bases. Sequenced by immunoSEQ multiplex PCR; TCRdb stores in-frame clones only, minus some. Of about 150,000 clones listed, 94% were seen once; the top ten hold roughly 1.3%. The table lists this clone with a count of one. Its antigen remains unknown. This sequence was found in an adult in good health. This specimen was peripheral blood, taken on day 0 of AZD1222 vaccination. V gene TRBV6-5 combines with J gene TRBJ2-1, with TRBD1 matching over 7 bases. For the CDR3, the DNA is TGTGCCAGCAGTTACTCGAACAGGGGAATGTGGGATGAGCAGTTCTTC. The encoded protein is CASSYSNRGMWDEQFF.